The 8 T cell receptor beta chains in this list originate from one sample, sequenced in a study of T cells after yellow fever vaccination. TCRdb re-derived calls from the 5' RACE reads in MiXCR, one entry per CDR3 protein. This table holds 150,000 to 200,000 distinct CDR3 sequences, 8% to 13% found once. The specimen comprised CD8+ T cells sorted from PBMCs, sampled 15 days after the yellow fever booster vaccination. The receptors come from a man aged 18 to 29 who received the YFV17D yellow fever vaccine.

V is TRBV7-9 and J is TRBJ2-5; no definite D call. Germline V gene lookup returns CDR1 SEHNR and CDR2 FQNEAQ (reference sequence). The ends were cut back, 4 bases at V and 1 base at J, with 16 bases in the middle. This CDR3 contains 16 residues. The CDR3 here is CASSSRPEILQETQYF. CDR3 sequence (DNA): TGTGCCAGCAGCTCCCGGCCTGAGATACTCCAAGAGACCCAGTACTTC.

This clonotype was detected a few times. CDR3 loop: CASSIGGERQETQYF. The CDR3, as DNA: TGTGCCAGCAGCATCGGGGGGGAGAGACAAGAGACCCAGTACTTC. The J gene is TRBJ2-5, the V gene TRBV9; 8 nucleotides match TRBD2. In germline, CDR1 is SGDLS, CDR2 YYNGEE. V lost 4 bases and J lost 2; bases outside the gene matches: 7. The CDR3 has 15 residues. Full variable domain (outside the CDR3, taken from reference TRBV9 and TRBJ2-5): DSGVTQTPKHLITATGQRVTLRCSPRSGDLSVYWYQQSLDQGLQFLIQYYNGEERAKGNILERFSAQQFPDLHSELNLSSLELGDSALYFCASSIGGERQETQYFGPGTRLLVL.

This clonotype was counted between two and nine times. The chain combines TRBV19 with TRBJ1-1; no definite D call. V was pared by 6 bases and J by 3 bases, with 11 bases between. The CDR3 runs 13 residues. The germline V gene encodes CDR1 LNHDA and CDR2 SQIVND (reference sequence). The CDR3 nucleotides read TGTGCCAGTAGCGACTCCAGTTACACTGAAGCTTTCTTT. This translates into CASSDSSYTEAFF.

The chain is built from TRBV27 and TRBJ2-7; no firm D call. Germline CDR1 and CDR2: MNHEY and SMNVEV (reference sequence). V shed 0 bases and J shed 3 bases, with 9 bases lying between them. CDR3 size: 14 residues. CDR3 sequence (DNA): TGTGCCAGCAGTTTATCTGTTGGGGACTACGAGCAGTACGTC. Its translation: CASSLSVGDYEQYV.

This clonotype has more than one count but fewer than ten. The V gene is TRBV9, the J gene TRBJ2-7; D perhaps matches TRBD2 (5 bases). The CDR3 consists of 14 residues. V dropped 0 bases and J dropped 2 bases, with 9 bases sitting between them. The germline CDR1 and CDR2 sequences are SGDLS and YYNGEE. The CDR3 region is CASSVEVGAYEQYF. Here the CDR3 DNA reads TGTGCCAGCAGCGTAGAGGTCGGGGCCTACGAGCAGTACTTC.

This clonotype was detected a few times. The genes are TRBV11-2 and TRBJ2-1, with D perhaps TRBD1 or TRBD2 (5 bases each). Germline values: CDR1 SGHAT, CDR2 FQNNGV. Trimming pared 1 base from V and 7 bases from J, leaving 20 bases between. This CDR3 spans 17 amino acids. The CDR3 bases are TGTGCCAGCAGCTTAGTTCAGGGACCACCTGGGGGAAATGAGCAGTTCTTC. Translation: CASSLVQGPPGGNEQFF.

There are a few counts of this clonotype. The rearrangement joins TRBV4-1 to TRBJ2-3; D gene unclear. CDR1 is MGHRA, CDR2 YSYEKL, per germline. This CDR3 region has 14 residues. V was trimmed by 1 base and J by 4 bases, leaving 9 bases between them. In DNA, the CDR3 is TGCGCCAGCAGCCAAGTCACGGTTCCAGATACGCAGTATTTT. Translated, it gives CASSQVTVPDTQYF.

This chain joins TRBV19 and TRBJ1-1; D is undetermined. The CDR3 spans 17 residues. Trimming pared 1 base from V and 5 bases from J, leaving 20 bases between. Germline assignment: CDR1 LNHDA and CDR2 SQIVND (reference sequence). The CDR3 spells CASSIVSRKARGTEAFF. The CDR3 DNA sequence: TGTGCCAGTAGTATAGTCAGCCGAAAAGCCCGAGGGACTGAAGCTTTCTTT.